The 20 T cell receptor beta chains in this list originate from one sample, sequenced in a study of T-cell reconstitution after alpha-beta-depleted transplantation in children. A library of TCRbeta sequences, prepared with unique molecular identifiers, was generated. MiXCR, applied by TCRdb to the PCR reads, yields one record per CDR3 protein. The sample yields about 600,000 distinct CDR3 sequences, 10% seen once. Sequenced here: PBMCs from the stem cell graft donor, sampled from the stem cell graft. These receptors were obtained from a human donor who donated a stem cell graft to a child with acute myeloid leukemia.

In its sample, this clonotype was seen many times. J is TRBJ1-1 and V is TRBV29-1; D perhaps matches TRBD1 (5 bases). CDR1 is SQVTM, CDR2 ANQGSEA, per germline. The CDR3 runs 15 residues. Trimming took 7 bases from V and 1 from J, leaving 19 bases between them. The CDR3 nucleotides read TGCAGCGCCAGATCCACCAGGGCGGCGAACACTGAAGCTTTCTTT. Its translation: CSARSTRAANTEAFF.

This clonotype occurred a few times. J is TRBJ1-2 and V is TRBV24-1; D possibly corresponds to TRBD1 (6 bases). Germline V CDR1 and CDR2: KGHDR, SFDVKD. CDR3 length: 16 amino acids. V was clipped by 1 base and J by 4 bases, with 15 bases between them. The CDR3 spells CATSDFYGEGGYGYTF. CDR3 nucleotide sequence: TGTGCCACCAGTGATTTCTACGGGGAAGGGGGCTATGGCTACACCTTC.

This clonotype was counted ten times or more. CDR3 DNA: TGCGCCAGCAGCCCGGGGTACACTGAAGCTTTCTTT. This codes for CASSPGYTEAFF. The chain joins TRBV5-1 to TRBJ1-1; D gene ambiguous. The germline gives CDR1 SGHRS, CDR2 YFSETQ. The length of the CDR3 is 12 residues. V was trimmed by 4 bases and J by 3 bases, leaving 7 bases between them.

Many counts were recorded for this clonotype. This sequence joins TRBV6-5 and TRBJ1-3, with D unclear. CDR3 length: 13 residues. Trimming took off 1 base at V and 0 bases at J, with 1 base between the two ends. Germline CDR1 reads MNHEY; CDR2 reads SVGAGI. CDR3 loop: CASSYFSGNTIYF. CDR3 nucleotides: TGTGCCAGCAGTTACTTCTCTGGAAACACCATATATTTT.

This clonotype was counted only a few times. The gene calls are TRBV18 and TRBJ2-5, with 9 bases that match TRBD2. CDR3 length: 18 amino acids. Looked up from germline, CDR1 is KGHSH and CDR2 is LQKENI. The V gene end was trimmed by 6 bases and the J gene end by 5 bases; junction bases not matched to a gene: 19. The CDR3 region has the DNA TGTGCCAGCTCTTCCTACGTGGGTAGCGGGAGATCGATCGAGACCCAGTACTTC. This sequence encodes CASSSYVGSGRSIETQYF.

In this sample, this clonotype turned up many times. This chain uses TRBV7-6 with TRBJ2-1, with 8 positions matching TRBD1. This CDR3 region has 15 residues. With 1 base clipped from V and 4 bases from J, the junction kept 3 bases outside the gene matches. Germline V CDR1 and CDR2: SGHVS, FNYEAQ. Here the CDR3 reads CASSLGGQVYNEQFF. In DNA, the CDR3 is TGTGCCAGCAGCTTAGGGGGACAGGTTTACAATGAGCAGTTCTTC.

This clonotype was seen many times. The chain links TRBV2 to TRBJ2-3, with 8 positions matching TRBD1. This CDR3 spans 13 amino acids. V lost 10 bases and J lost 5; bases outside the gene matches: 8. The germline gives CDR1 SNHLY, CDR2 FYNNEI. The CDR3 loop reads CATKQGAEDTQYF. The CDR3 region has the DNA TGTGCCACCAAGCAGGGGGCGGAAGATACGCAGTATTTT.

The chain couples TRBV4-3 to TRBJ2-7, with TRBD2 matching over 8 bases. From germline, CDR1 is LGHNA and CDR2 YSLEER. With 5 bases clipped from V and 3 bases from J, the junction kept 9 bases outside the gene matches. The CDR3 length is 15 residues. As DNA, the CDR3 is TGCGCCAGCAGCGGTAAGGCTAGCGGGCGCTACGAGCAGTACTTC. This translates into CASSGKASGRYEQYF.

This clonotype was recorded many times. The chain carries TRBV27 and TRBJ2-3; no reliable D call. In germline, CDR1 is MNHEY, CDR2 SMNVEV (reference sequence). This CDR3 has 13 amino acids. Trimming cost V 4 bases and J 9 bases, with 14 bases left between them. DNA of the CDR3: TGTGCCAGCAGTTCCACCGACTCTCCAACGCAGTATTTT. It encodes CASSSTDSPTQYF.

The J gene is TRBJ2-3, the V gene TRBV15; D uncertain. CDR1 is LNHNV, CDR2 YYDKDF, per germline (reference sequence). CDR3 size: 13 residues. V was cut by 0 bases and J by 2 bases, with 3 bases left in between. This chain's CDR3 is CATSREVTDTQYF. Here the CDR3 DNA reads TGTGCCACCAGCAGAGAAGTCACAGATACGCAGTATTTT.

In this sample, this clonotype turned up a few times. The genes are TRBV20-1 and TRBJ2-7, with D perhaps TRBD2 (6 bases). Germline CDR1 DFQATT, CDR2 SNEGSKA (reference sequence). The CDR3 runs to 15 residues. V was trimmed by 0 bases and J by 1 base, leaving 13 bases between them. The CDR3 sequence is CSARDRRTTSYEQYF. The CDR3 DNA follows: TGCAGTGCTAGAGATAGGAGGACTACTTCCTACGAGCAGTACTTC.

J is TRBJ2-2 and V is TRBV6-5, with 9 bases fitting TRBD1. J gave up 7 bases and V 3 bases, and 6 bases lay outside the gene matches. The CDR3 runs to 15 residues. Germline CDR1 reads MNHEY; CDR2 reads SVGAGI. The CDR3 DNA is TGTGCCAGCAGTTATTATACAGGGGGCATCGGGGAGCTGTTTTTT. It encodes CASSYYTGGIGELFF.

The V call is TRBV28, the J call TRBJ1-4, with 9 bases that match TRBD1. Trimming took 6 bases from V and 7 from J; bases not matched to a gene: 6. The CDR3 has 14 amino acids. The germline V gene encodes CDR1 MDHEN and CDR2 SYDVKM. The CDR3 sequence is CASSLDRGSEKLFF. The DNA of the CDR3 is TGTGCCAGCAGCCTGGACAGGGGATCTGAAAAACTGTTTTTT. The full variable domain, rest sourced from reference TRBV28 and TRBJ1-4, is DVKVTQSSRYLVKRTGEKVFLECVQDMDHENMFWYRQDPGLGLRLIYFSYDVKMKEKGDIPEGYSVSREKKERFSLILESASTNQTSMYLCASSLDRGSEKLFFGSGTQLSVL.

Regarding this clonotype: A single base separates this from a much larger clone, so it may be a read error. This sequence joins TRBV20-1 and TRBJ2-5, with TRBD2 matching 10 bases. The J segment lost 2 bases and the V segment lost 5 bases, leaving 11 bases of the junction unmatched. This CDR3 has 16 amino acids. Germline CDR1 is DFQATT and CDR2 is SNEGSKA (reference sequence). The CDR3 DNA follows: TGCAGTGCTTGGGGGCTAGCGGGAGTCGATCAAGAGACCCAGTACTTC. Its translation is CSAWGLAGVDQETQYF.

V and J are TRBV20-1 and TRBJ2-1; weak D call: TRBD1 (9 bases). Trimming removed 3 bases from V and 5 bases from J, with 23 bases in between. This CDR3 has 17 residues. The germline V gene has CDR1 DFQATT and CDR2 SNEGSKA (reference sequence). CDR3 residues: CSARDRGKGLVNNEQFF. Written as DNA, the CDR3 is TGCAGTGCTAGGGACAGGGGTAAGGGACTAGTTAACAATGAGCAGTTCTTC.

The chain combines TRBV7-8 with TRBJ2-1, with 14 bases identical to TRBD2. Germline CDR1 reads SGHVS; CDR2 reads FQNEAQ. This CDR3 spans 14 amino acids. V lost 5 bases, J lost 12 bases, and 6 bases stayed unmatched. The CDR3 here is CASSGLAGGGRQFF. In DNA form, the CDR3 reads TGTGCCAGCAGCGGACTAGCGGGAGGTGGTCGGCAGTTCTTC.

This clonotype was recorded many times. This sequence joins TRBV6-2 or TRBV6-3 and TRBJ2-3; possibly TRBD2 for D (6 bases). The V and J ends lost 2 bases and 6 bases respectively, with 12 bases between them. This CDR3 spans 14 amino acids. Germline CDR1 MNHEY, CDR2 SVGEGT. Written as DNA, the CDR3 is TGTGCCAGCAGTTACGGCGGGACGCAGGATACGCAGTATTTT. It codes for CASSYGGTQDTQYF.

The gene calls are TRBV5-1 and TRBJ2-1; 8 bases agree with TRBD2. The germline V gene has CDR1 SGHRS and CDR2 YFSETQ. The V segment lost 3 bases and the J segment 5 bases; nucleotides outside the gene matches: 19. CDR3 length equals 19 residues. Here the CDR3 DNA reads TGCGCCAGCAGCTGGCCGTCTCCCTCGGGAGGGCCTCGAGACAATGAGCAGTTCTTC. Translating gives CASSWPSPSGGPRDNEQFF.

V gene TRBV30 combines with J gene TRBJ2-1, with 14 bases lining up with TRBD2. The CDR3 runs 17 residues. Germline lookup yields CDR1 GTSNPN and CDR2 SVGIG (reference sequence). Trimming cost V 1 base and J 4 bases; bases outside gene matches: 6. CDR3 residues: CAWSEGTSGSAYNEQFF. The CDR3 DNA is TGTGCCTGGAGTGAAGGGACTAGCGGGAGTGCGTACAATGAGCAGTTCTTC.

This clonotype was counted a few times. The V call is TRBV7-2, the J call TRBJ1-1, with D unclear. The V and J ends lost 8 bases and 0 bases respectively, with 10 bases between them. Looked up from germline, CDR1 is SGHTA and CDR2 is FQGNSA. This CDR3 is built from 13 residues. CDR3 bases: TGTGCCAGCGAGGAGCGAATGAACACTGAAGCTTTCTTT. Its protein is CASEERMNTEAFF.